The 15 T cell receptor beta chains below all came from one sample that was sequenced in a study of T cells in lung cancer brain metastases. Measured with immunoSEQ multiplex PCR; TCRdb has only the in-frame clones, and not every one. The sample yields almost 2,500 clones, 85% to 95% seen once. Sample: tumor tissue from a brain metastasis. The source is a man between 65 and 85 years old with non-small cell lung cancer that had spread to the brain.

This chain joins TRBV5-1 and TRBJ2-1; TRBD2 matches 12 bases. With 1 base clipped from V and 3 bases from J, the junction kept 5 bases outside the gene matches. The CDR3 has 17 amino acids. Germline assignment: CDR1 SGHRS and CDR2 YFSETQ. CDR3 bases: TGCGCCAGCAGCTTGAGCCCACTAGCGGGGGGCTACAATGAGCAGTTCTTC. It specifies CASSLSPLAGGYNEQFF.

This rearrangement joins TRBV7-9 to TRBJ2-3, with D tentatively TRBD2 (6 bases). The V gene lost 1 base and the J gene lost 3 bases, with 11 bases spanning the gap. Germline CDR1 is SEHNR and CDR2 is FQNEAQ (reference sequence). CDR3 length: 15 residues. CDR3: CASSLGGEPTDTQYF. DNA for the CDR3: TGTGCCAGCAGCTTAGGGGGGGAACCGACAGATACGCAGTATTTT.

The CDR3 bases are TGTGCCAGCAGCGCGGCACAGGGGAACACTGAAGCTTTCTTT. As protein: CASSAAQGNTEAFF. The chain uses TRBV7-9 and TRBJ1-1; weak D call: TRBD1 (6 bases). V lost 5 bases and J 1 base, leaving 11 bases between the germline ends. The CDR3 consists of 14 residues. CDR1 and CDR2 from the germline V gene are SEHNR and FQNEAQ (reference sequence). The entire variable domain, with the rest obtained from reference TRBV7-9 and TRBJ1-1, is as follows: DTGVSQNPRHKITKRGQNVTFRCDPISEHNRLYWYRQTLGQGPEFLTYFQNEAQLEKSRLLSDRFSAERPKGSFSTLEIQRTEQGDSAMYLCASSAAQGNTEAFFGQGTRLTVV.

For the CDR3, the DNA is TGTGCCAGCAGTTTATGGTCGGGGGATACGCAGTATTTT. This sequence encodes CASSLWSGDTQYF. The chain carries TRBV27 and TRBJ2-3; D may be TRBD2 (5 bases). The V and J ends lost 1 base and 6 bases respectively, with 8 bases between them. This CDR3 contains 13 residues. CDR1 is MNHEY, CDR2 SMNVEV, per germline (reference sequence).

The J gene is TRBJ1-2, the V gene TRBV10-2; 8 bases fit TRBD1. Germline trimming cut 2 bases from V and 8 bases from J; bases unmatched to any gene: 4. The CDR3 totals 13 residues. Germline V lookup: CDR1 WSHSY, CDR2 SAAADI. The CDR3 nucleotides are TGCGCCAGCAGTGAGACAGGGGGGAAAGGCTACACCTTC. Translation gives CASSETGGKGYTF.

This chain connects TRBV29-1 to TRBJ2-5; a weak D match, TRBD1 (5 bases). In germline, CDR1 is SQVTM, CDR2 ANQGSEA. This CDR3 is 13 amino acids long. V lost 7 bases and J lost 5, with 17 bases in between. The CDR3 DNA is TGCAGCGGGGGCTTGGGCCGTATGGAGACCCAGTACTTC. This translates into CSGGLGRMETQYF.

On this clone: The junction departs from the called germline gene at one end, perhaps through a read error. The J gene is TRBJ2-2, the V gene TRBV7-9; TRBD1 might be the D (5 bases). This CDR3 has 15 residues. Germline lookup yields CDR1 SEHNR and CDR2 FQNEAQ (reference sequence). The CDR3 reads CASSLDWQGTGELFF. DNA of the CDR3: TGTGCTAGCAGCTTAGACTGGCAGGGAACCGGGGAGCTGTTTTTT.

The CDR3 sequence: CASSFMGLAGGGETQYF. For the CDR3, the DNA is TGCGCCAGCAGCTTCATGGGACTAGCGGGGGGAGGAGAGACCCAGTACTTC. V is TRBV5-1 and J is TRBJ2-5; 15 bases are a match to TRBD2. The CDR3 is 17 amino acids. Germline CDR1 and CDR2: SGHRS and YFSETQ. V lost 2 bases, J lost 4 bases, and 6 bases stayed unmatched.

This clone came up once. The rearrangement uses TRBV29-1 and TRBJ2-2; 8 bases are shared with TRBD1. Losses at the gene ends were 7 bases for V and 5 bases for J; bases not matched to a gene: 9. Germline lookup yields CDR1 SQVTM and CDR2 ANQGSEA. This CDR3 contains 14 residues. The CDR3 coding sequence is TGCAGCGCCTCACAGGGGGTAGGGACCGGGGAGCTGTTTTTT. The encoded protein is CSASQGVGTGELFF.

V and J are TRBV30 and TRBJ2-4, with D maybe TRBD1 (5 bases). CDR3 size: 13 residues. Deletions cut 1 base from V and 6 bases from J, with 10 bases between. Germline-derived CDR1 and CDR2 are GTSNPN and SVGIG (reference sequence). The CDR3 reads CAWSGPGRNIQYF. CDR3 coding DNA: TGTGCCTGGAGTGGGCCAGGGCGAAACATTCAGTACTTC.

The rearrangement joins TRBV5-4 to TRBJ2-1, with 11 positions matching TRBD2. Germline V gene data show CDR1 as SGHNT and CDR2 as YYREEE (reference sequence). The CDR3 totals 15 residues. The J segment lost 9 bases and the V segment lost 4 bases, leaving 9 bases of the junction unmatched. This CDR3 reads CASSLGSGGAGEQFF. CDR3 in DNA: TGTGCCAGCAGCCTAGGTAGCGGGGGGGCCGGTGAGCAGTTCTTC.

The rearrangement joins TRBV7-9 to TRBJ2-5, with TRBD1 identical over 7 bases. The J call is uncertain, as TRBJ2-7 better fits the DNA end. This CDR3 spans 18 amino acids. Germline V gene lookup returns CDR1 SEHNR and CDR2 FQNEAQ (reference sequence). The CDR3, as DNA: TGTGCCAGCAGCTTAGTGGGGATTACAGGGGCGGCCTCCTACGAGCAGTACTTC. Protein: CASSLVGITGAASYEQYF.

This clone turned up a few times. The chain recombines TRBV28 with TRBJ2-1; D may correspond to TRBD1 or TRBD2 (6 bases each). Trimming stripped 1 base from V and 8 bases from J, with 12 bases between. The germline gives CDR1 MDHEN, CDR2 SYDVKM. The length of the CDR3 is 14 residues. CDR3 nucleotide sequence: TGTGCCAGCAGTTTATACAGGGAGGTCGATGAGCAGTTCTTC. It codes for CASSLYREVDEQFF.

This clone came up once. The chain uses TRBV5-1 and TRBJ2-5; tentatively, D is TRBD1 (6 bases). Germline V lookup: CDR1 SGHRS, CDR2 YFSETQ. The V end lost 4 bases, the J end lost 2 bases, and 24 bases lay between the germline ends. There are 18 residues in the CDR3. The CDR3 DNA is TGCGCCAGCAGCCGACAACCCAATACAGGGAACGGACAAGAGACCCAGTACTTC. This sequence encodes CASSRQPNTGNGQETQYF.

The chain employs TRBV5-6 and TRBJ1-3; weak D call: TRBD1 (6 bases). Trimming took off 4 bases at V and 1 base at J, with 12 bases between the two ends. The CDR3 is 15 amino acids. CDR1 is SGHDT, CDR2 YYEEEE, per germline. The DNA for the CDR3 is TGTGCCAGCAGCCTGGGGACAATTTCTGGAAACACCATATATTTT. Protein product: CASSLGTISGNTIYF.